The rows below give T cell receptor beta chains drawn from one sample of a study of blood T cell repertoires in COVID-19. This table comes from immunoSEQ multiplex PCR, and its TCRdb copy is limited to in-frame clones, with some not included. Of around 330,000 clones detected, 89% appear once; the ten largest clones hold around 9.5%. The sequencing sample was made of PBMCs or T cells enriched from blood (not recorded which). These receptors all stem from a woman in her 40s who had recovered from COVID-19. CDR3s include the opening cysteine and the closing phenylalanine or tryptophan. A D gene is named only where the DNA matches it firmly. The listing skips clone size in some rows; elsewhere it reads once, few, many or a size class.

d_call: NA
v_call: TRBV11-2
clone_size: once
j_call: TRBJ1-4
cdr3_nt: TGTGCCAGCAGCCCGGGCAGGGCAAGCCTTTTACTGTTTTTT
cdr3_aa: CASSPGRASLLLFF

d_call: TRBD1
v_call: TRBV5-1
clone_size: NA
j_call: TRBJ2-7
cdr3_nt: TGCGCCAGCAGCGCCGGACAGGGTCTCACCTACGAGCAGTACTTC
cdr3_aa: CASSAGQGLTYEQYF

d_call: TRBD1
v_call: TRBV10-3
clone_size: NA
j_call: TRBJ1-2
cdr3_nt: TGTGCCATCAGGACAGGGGGCTGGGGCTACACCTTC
cdr3_aa: CAIRTGGWGYTF

d_call: NA
v_call: TRBV13
clone_size: NA
j_call: TRBJ1-1
cdr3_nt: TGTGCCAGCAGCTTATTCGGCCAGGGGTTAAGGGAAGCTTTCTTT
cdr3_aa: CASSLFGQGLREAFF

d_call: TRBD1
v_call: TRBV5-6
clone_size: NA
j_call: TRBJ2-7
cdr3_nt: TGTGCCAGCAGCTTGACCTCGACAGGGAATCCCTTTTACGAGCAGTACTTC
cdr3_aa: CASSLTSTGNPFYEQYF

d_call: NA
v_call: TRBV3-1/TRBV3-2
clone_size: NA
j_call: TRBJ1-4
cdr3_nt: TGTGCCAGCAGCCGACTGGAGGAAAAACTGTTTTTT
cdr3_aa: CASSRLEEKLFF

d_call: TRBD1
v_call: TRBV25-1
clone_size: NA
j_call: TRBJ2-5
cdr3_nt: TGTGCCAGCAGTGTACTACAGGGGGGTTTCGGGGAGACCCAGTACTTC
cdr3_aa: CASSVLQGGFGETQYF

d_call: NA
v_call: TRBV7-2
clone_size: NA
j_call: TRBJ2-3
cdr3_nt: TGTGCCAGCAGCTTGTCGTATGGCACAGATACGCAGTATTTT
cdr3_aa: CASSLSYGTDTQYF

d_call: NA
v_call: TRBV30
clone_size: NA
j_call: TRBJ2-5
cdr3_nt: TGTGCCTGGAGCGTTCTAGAGACCCAGTACTTC
cdr3_aa: CAWSVLETQYF

d_call: NA
v_call: TRBV4-2
clone_size: NA
j_call: TRBJ1-6
cdr3_nt: TGTGCCAGCAGCCAAGGGAATAGGGGGACCTATAATTCACCCCTCCACTTT
cdr3_aa: CASSQGNRGTYNSPLHF

d_call: TRBD1
v_call: TRBV7-6
clone_size: few
j_call: TRBJ2-2
cdr3_nt: TGTGCCAGCAGCTTATTGGCCGGACAGGATAACACCGGGGAGCTGTTTTTT
cdr3_aa: CASSLLAGQDNTGELFF

d_call: TRBD1
v_call: TRBV7-9
clone_size: few
j_call: TRBJ2-7
cdr3_nt: TGTGCCAGCAGTTCCACCGGGACAGGGTATTTGGCCTACGAGCAGTACTTC
cdr3_aa: CASSSTGTGYLAYEQYF

d_call: TRBD1
v_call: TRBV27
clone_size: NA
j_call: TRBJ1-5
cdr3_nt: TGTGCCAGCAGTCACACGGGACAGGGGAGCAATCAGCCCCAGCATTTT
cdr3_aa: CASSHTGQGSNQPQHF

d_call: TRBD1
v_call: TRBV15
clone_size: NA
j_call: TRBJ2-7
cdr3_nt: TGTGCCACCAGCCGTGGGGACAGGGGTTCCGAGCAGTACTTC
cdr3_aa: CATSRGDRGSEQYF

d_call: TRBD2
v_call: TRBV19
clone_size: once
j_call: TRBJ2-5
cdr3_nt: TGTGCCAGTAGTATACGAGGTCCCGGCACTAGCGGGGGCCAAGAGACCCAGTACTTC
cdr3_aa: CASSIRGPGTSGGQETQYF

d_call: NA
v_call: TRBV9
clone_size: NA
j_call: TRBJ1-5
cdr3_nt: TGTGCCAGCAGCCCCGAGGGCAATAGCAATCAGCCCCAGCATTTT
cdr3_aa: CASSPEGNSNQPQHF

d_call: NA
v_call: TRBV30
clone_size: few
j_call: TRBJ1-4
cdr3_nt: TGTGCCTGGAGTGTGGGGGGTGGAAATGAAAAACTGTTTTTT
cdr3_aa: CAWSVGGGNEKLFF

d_call: NA
v_call: TRBV9
clone_size: NA
j_call: TRBJ1-3
cdr3_nt: TGTGCCAGCAGCGTAGAAGTTTGGGGGCGACCTGGAAACACCATATATTTT
cdr3_aa: CASSVEVWGRPGNTIYF

d_call: TRBD1
v_call: TRBV5-1
clone_size: NA
j_call: TRBJ2-1
cdr3_nt: TGCGCCAGCAGCTTACCGGGACAGGGACCCAATGAGCAGTTCTTC
cdr3_aa: CASSLPGQGPNEQFF

d_call: TRBD1
v_call: TRBV28
clone_size: NA
j_call: TRBJ2-7
cdr3_nt: TGTGCCAGCTGTCCAGGGGGCCCCTACGAGCAGTACTTC
cdr3_aa: CASCPGGPYEQYF

d_call: NA
v_call: TRBV5-6
clone_size: NA
j_call: TRBJ1-1
cdr3_nt: TGTGCCAGCAGCTTCACGCGGACAGTGAACACTGAAGCTTTCTTT
cdr3_aa: CASSFTRTVNTEAFF

d_call: TRBD2
v_call: TRBV4-1
clone_size: NA
j_call: TRBJ2-7
cdr3_nt: TGCGCCAGCAGCCAAGCCCGACTAGCGGGATCCTACGAGCAGTACTTC
cdr3_aa: CASSQARLAGSYEQYF

d_call: TRBD1
v_call: TRBV27
clone_size: NA
j_call: TRBJ1-5
cdr3_nt: TGTGCCAGCAGTTCCTCGGGACAGCCGAGACAGCCCCAGCATTTT
cdr3_aa: CASSSSGQPRQPQHF

d_call: TRBD1
v_call: TRBV7-9
clone_size: NA
j_call: TRBJ1-4
cdr3_nt: TGTGCCAGCAGCTTAACAGGGGCAACTAATGAAAAACTGTTTTTT
cdr3_aa: CASSLTGATNEKLFF

d_call: NA
v_call: TRBV7-2
clone_size: NA
j_call: TRBJ2-7
cdr3_nt: TGTGCCAGCAGCTTAAAGGGAGCCTACGAGCAGTACTTC
cdr3_aa: CASSLKGAYEQYF

d_call: NA
v_call: TRBV4-1
clone_size: NA
j_call: TRBJ2-1
cdr3_nt: TGCGCCAGCAGCCAAGATTTGGAGGGCAATGAGCAGTTCTTC
cdr3_aa: CASSQDLEGNEQFF

d_call: NA
v_call: TRBV3-1/TRBV3-2
clone_size: NA
j_call: TRBJ2-7
cdr3_nt: TGTGCCAGCAGCCCCGACTCCCTCTACGAGCAGTACTTC
cdr3_aa: CASSPDSLYEQYF

d_call: NA
v_call: TRBV5-1
clone_size: few
j_call: TRBJ1-4
cdr3_nt: TGCGCCAGCAGCTTGGCTTGGGGCGCGACAGATGAAAAACTGTTTTTT
cdr3_aa: CASSLAWGATDEKLFF

d_call: TRBD1
v_call: TRBV9
clone_size: NA
j_call: TRBJ1-1
cdr3_nt: TGTGCCAGCAGCGGAGGGACAGGGGTCCGTCAAGCTTTCTTT
cdr3_aa: CASSGGTGVRQAFF

d_call: TRBD2
v_call: TRBV9
clone_size: NA
j_call: TRBJ2-3
cdr3_nt: TGTGCCAGCAGCCGAGTACCGGGACTAGCGGGAGAAGGGTCCACAGATACGCAGTATTTT
cdr3_aa: CASSRVPGLAGEGSTDTQYF

d_call: TRBD1
v_call: TRBV7-9
clone_size: NA
j_call: TRBJ2-1
cdr3_nt: TGTGCCAGCAGCGACAACAGGGGCACAGCCAGCTACAATGAGCAGTTCTTC
cdr3_aa: CASSDNRGTASYNEQFF

d_call: TRBD1
v_call: TRBV6-5
clone_size: NA
j_call: TRBJ2-3
cdr3_nt: TGTGCCAGCAGGGGGACAGTAAAGAGCACAGATACGCAGTATTTT
cdr3_aa: CASRGTVKSTDTQYF

d_call: NA
v_call: TRBV27
clone_size: NA
j_call: TRBJ2-7
cdr3_nt: TGTGCCAGCAGGGTGGGGCCTTCAGCGATATCGTCTGGTGAGCAGTACTTC
cdr3_aa: CASRVGPSAISSGEQYF

d_call: NA
v_call: TRBV7-2
clone_size: NA
j_call: TRBJ2-7
cdr3_nt: TGTGCCAGCAGCTTCGGGATTTCCTACGAGCAGTACTTC
cdr3_aa: CASSFGISYEQYF

d_call: TRBD2
v_call: TRBV7-2
clone_size: NA
j_call: TRBJ2-2
cdr3_nt: TGTGCCAGCAGCTTCCTAGCGGGAGGGAACACCGGGGAGCTGTTTTTT
cdr3_aa: CASSFLAGGNTGELFF

d_call: TRBD1
v_call: TRBV18
clone_size: NA
j_call: TRBJ1-5
cdr3_nt: TGTGCCAGCTCGACGGGACAGGGCAAAGGCAATCAGCCCCAGCATTTT
cdr3_aa: CASSTGQGKGNQPQHF

d_call: NA
v_call: TRBV9
clone_size: NA
j_call: TRBJ1-4
cdr3_nt: TGTGCCAGCAGCCCCCTTCCAGGGGCCACTAATGAAAAACTGTTTTTT
cdr3_aa: CASSPLPGATNEKLFF

d_call: NA
v_call: TRBV18
clone_size: NA
j_call: TRBJ2-1
cdr3_nt: TGTGCCAGCTCATCAAGGCTAGGTGAGCAGTTCTTC
cdr3_aa: CASSSRLGEQFF

d_call: NA
v_call: TRBV10-1
clone_size: once
j_call: TRBJ1-1
cdr3_nt: TGCGCCAGCAGTGACTCAGAGAACACTGAAGCTTTCTTT
cdr3_aa: CASSDSENTEAFF

d_call: TRBD2
v_call: TRBV3-1/TRBV3-2
clone_size: NA
j_call: TRBJ2-1
cdr3_nt: TGTGCCAGCAGCCAAACGGGGACTAGCGGGAAGTATGAGCAGTTCTTC
cdr3_aa: CASSQTGTSGKYEQFF

d_call: NA
v_call: TRBV6-5
clone_size: few
j_call: TRBJ2-7
cdr3_nt: TGTGCCAGCAGCAACAACTACGAGCAGTACTTC
cdr3_aa: CASSNNYEQYF

d_call: NA
v_call: TRBV5-6
clone_size: NA
j_call: TRBJ2-2
cdr3_nt: TGTGCCAGCAGCTTGGGTCAGTTCGGGGGGCGCGGGGAGCTGTTTTTT
cdr3_aa: CASSLGQFGGRGELFF

d_call: TRBD1
v_call: TRBV28
clone_size: NA
j_call: TRBJ1-1
cdr3_nt: TGTGCCAGCAGTTCCTTTAGAGGGGGCGGAAAAGCTTTCTTT
cdr3_aa: CASSSFRGGGKAFF

d_call: TRBD2
v_call: TRBV11-2
clone_size: NA
j_call: TRBJ2-1
cdr3_nt: TGTGCCAGCAGCTGGGGGGGAAACAATGAGCAGTTCTTC
cdr3_aa: CASSWGGNNEQFF

d_call: TRBD1
v_call: TRBV19
clone_size: once
j_call: TRBJ1-1
cdr3_nt: TGTGCCAGTAGTATCCGACAGGGGGCGGTGGACACTGAAGCTTTCTTT
cdr3_aa: CASSIRQGAVDTEAFF

d_call: TRBD1
v_call: TRBV10-3
clone_size: NA
j_call: TRBJ1-6
cdr3_nt: TGTGCCATCCGGCGCCAGGGGGCTCCGGGAAAAAATTCACCCCTCCACTTT
cdr3_aa: CAIRRQGAPGKNSPLHF

d_call: TRBD1
v_call: TRBV5-1
clone_size: NA
j_call: TRBJ2-5
cdr3_nt: TGCGCCAGCAGCTTGAAGGTACAGGGGGCAGGTGTCGAGACCCAGTACTTC
cdr3_aa: CASSLKVQGAGVETQYF

d_call: NA
v_call: TRBV29-1
clone_size: NA
j_call: TRBJ2-1
cdr3_nt: TGCAGCGCCGCTATCCCTCAACAGCACTATGAGCAGTTCTTC
cdr3_aa: CSAAIPQQHYEQFF

d_call: TRBD1
v_call: TRBV3-1/TRBV3-2
clone_size: NA
j_call: TRBJ1-2
cdr3_nt: TGTGCCAGCAGCCAAGATGGGGGGACAGGTAACAGCGGCTACACCTTC
cdr3_aa: CASSQDGGTGNSGYTF

d_call: NA
v_call: TRBV3-1/TRBV3-2
clone_size: NA
j_call: TRBJ1-6
cdr3_nt: TGTGCCAGCAGCCAAGGGGGGCCAGATGACTCACCCCTCCACTTT
cdr3_aa: CASSQGGPDDSPLHF

d_call: NA
v_call: TRBV20-1
clone_size: NA
j_call: TRBJ1-5
cdr3_nt: TGCAGTGCTAGTAACTCCCTCGGCAATCAGCCCCAGCATTTT
cdr3_aa: CSASNSLGNQPQHF

d_call: TRBD1
v_call: TRBV3-1/TRBV3-2
clone_size: NA
j_call: TRBJ2-7
cdr3_nt: TGTGCCAGCAGCCAAGGTGGCTCCGGGACAGTGTACGAGCAGTACTTC
cdr3_aa: CASSQGGSGTVYEQYF

d_call: TRBD1
v_call: TRBV5-1
clone_size: NA
j_call: TRBJ2-7
cdr3_nt: TGCGCCAGCAGCTCTACAGGGGGCTCCTACGAGCAGTACTTC
cdr3_aa: CASSSTGGSYEQYF

d_call: TRBD1
v_call: TRBV10-3
clone_size: NA
j_call: TRBJ1-2
cdr3_nt: TGTGCCATCAGTGAACATGACAGGGTGGATGGCTACACCTTC
cdr3_aa: CAISEHDRVDGYTF

d_call: NA
v_call: TRBV4-3
clone_size: NA
j_call: TRBJ1-3
cdr3_nt: TGCGCCAGCAGCCTCCCCATACCGAGCTCTGGAAACACCATATATTTT
cdr3_aa: CASSLPIPSSGNTIYF

d_call: TRBD1
v_call: TRBV6-2/TRBV6-3
clone_size: once
j_call: TRBJ2-6
cdr3_nt: TGTGCCAGCAGCTTGGACAGGGGGTCCCCACGGGATTCTGGGGCCAACGTCCTGACTTTC
cdr3_aa: CASSLDRGSPRDSGANVLTF

d_call: NA
v_call: TRBV5-1
clone_size: NA
j_call: TRBJ2-3
cdr3_nt: TGCGCCTCGCAGGGGATCGGCACAGATACGCAGTATTTT
cdr3_aa: CASQGIGTDTQYF

d_call: TRBD2
v_call: TRBV3-1/TRBV3-2
clone_size: few
j_call: TRBJ2-3
cdr3_nt: TGTGCCAGCAGCCATCCCGGGACTACATCTGTCACAGATACGCAGTATTTT
cdr3_aa: CASSHPGTTSVTDTQYF

d_call: NA
v_call: TRBV30
clone_size: NA
j_call: TRBJ1-2
cdr3_nt: TGTGCCTGGAGTAGGGGCGCGATATATGGCTACACCTTC
cdr3_aa: CAWSRGAIYGYTF

d_call: NA
v_call: TRBV21-1
clone_size: NA
j_call: TRBJ2-7
cdr3_nt: TGTGCCAGCAGCAAAGGGGGCTTCCTTTACGAGCAGTACTTC
cdr3_aa: CASSKGGFLYEQYF